The 22 T cell receptor beta chains in this list originate from one sample, sequenced in a study of molecular identifiers for immune sequencing clone quantification. TCRdb analysed the PCR reads with MiXCR anew, one entry per CDR3 protein. The sample holds around 320,000 distinct CDR3 sequences; over 20% are singletons and the top ten take about 0.73%. Sample: naive CD8+ T cells from blood, with Jurkat cell RNA spiked in. Sample subset: FACS-sorted CD8+CD4-CCR7+CD45RA+ naive T cells. These receptors originate from a human donor in good health. Some libraries in this study had Jurkat cell RNA spiked in.

As concerns this clonotype: In this CDR3 the conserved last residue, phenylalanine or tryptophan, is missing, so a read error is likely. V usage is TRBV11-2 and J usage is TRBJ2-1; D ambiguous. The germline V gene has CDR1 SGHAT and CDR2 FQNNGV. V was trimmed by 5 bases and J by 0 bases, leaving 11 bases between them. The CDR3 runs 15 residues. The CDR3 DNA reads as TGTGCCAGCAGCGGCGCCTTGGACTCCTACAATGAGCAGTTCCTC. It yields the protein CASSGALDSYNEQFL.

There are many counts of this clonotype. J is TRBJ2-2 and V is TRBV7-9, with D possibly being TRBD1 or TRBD2 (5 bases each). CDR3 length: 14 amino acids. CDR1 and CDR2 (germline): SEHNR, FQNEAQ (reference sequence). Trimming cost V 4 bases and J 2 bases, with 8 bases left between them. CDR3 in amino acids: CASSSWDNTGELFF. The CDR3 DNA sequence: TGTGCCAGCAGCTCATGGGACAACACCGGGGAGCTGTTTTTT. The variable domain in full, completed from reference TRBV7-9 and TRBJ2-2, reads DTGVSQNPRHKITKRGQNVTFRCDPISEHNRLYWYRQTLGQGPEFLTYFQNEAQLEKSRLLSDRFSAERPKGSFSTLEIQRTEQGDSAMYLCASSSWDNTGELFFGEGSRLTVL.

This clonotype was counted a few times. V usage is TRBV20-1 and J usage is TRBJ2-1; 11 bases match TRBD2. Looked up from germline, CDR1 is DFQATT and CDR2 is SNEGSKA (reference sequence). With V trimmed by 5 bases and J by 0 bases, 3 bases remained unmatched. The CDR3 loop spans 15 amino acids. CDR3 sequence reads: CSAPGLAVSYNEQFF. CDR3 in DNA: TGCAGTGCTCCGGGACTAGCGGTCTCCTACAATGAGCAGTTCTTC.

The V gene is TRBV5-6, the J gene TRBJ1-5, with 9 positions matching TRBD1. CDR1 and CDR2 (germline): SGHDT, YYEEEE. J lost 4 bases, V lost 4 bases, and 3 bases had no gene match. The CDR3 covers 14 residues. The CDR3, as DNA: TGTGCCAGCAGCGTAGGACAGGGGAATCAGCCCCAGCATTTT. Its translation is CASSVGQGNQPQHF.

The chain links TRBV5-3 to TRBJ2-3, with TRBD2 matching 8 bases. TRBV5-3 is marked as an open reading frame, function uncertain. The CDR3 loop spans 14 amino acids. V dropped 8 bases and J dropped 4; count of bases not matched to a gene: 9. CDR3 residues: CASSRGGMADTQYF. The CDR3 DNA sequence: TGTGCCAGCAGCCGGGGGGGGATGGCAGATACGCAGTATTTT.

Of note for this clonotype: This may arise from a read error, as a much more abundant clone is one base away. The V and J genes are TRBV7-9 and TRBJ1-1; 9 bases agree with TRBD1. Germline CDR1 reads SEHNR; CDR2 reads FQNEAQ (reference sequence). The CDR3 loop spans 14 amino acids. V lost 5 bases, J lost 13 bases, and 14 bases stayed unmatched. Here the CDR3 DNA reads TGTGCCAGCAGCATAGACCGACAGGGGGTGTGGGGTTTCTTT. Encoded protein: CASSIDRQGVWGFF.

A note on this clonotype: A read error may produce the germline difference seen at one junction end. The V gene is TRBV2, the J gene TRBJ2-6; 7 bases match TRBD1. The CDR3 has 16 amino acids. Germline V CDR1 and CDR2: SNHLY, FYNNEI. CDR3 sequence (DNA): TGTGCCAGCTACTGGGACAGCGAATCTGGGGCCAACGTCCCGACTTTC. This codes for CASYWDSESGANVPTF.

Worth noting for this clonotype: This likely comes from a read error, as the CDR3 has no conserved phenylalanine or tryptophan at its end. The chain is built from TRBV3-1 and TRBJ2-2, with a possible D match to TRBD2 (5 bases). Deletions cut 0 bases from V and 7 bases from J, with 15 bases between. This CDR3 region has 16 residues. CDR1 and CDR2 (germline): LGHDT, YNNKEL (reference sequence). DNA for the CDR3: TGTGCCAGCAGCCAAGAAGGAACTCTCCGGGACGGGGAGCTGTTTTGT. It is translated as CASSQEGTLRDGELFC.

On this clonotype: This may come from a read error, since a much larger clone is one base off. The V gene is TRBV4-3, the J gene TRBJ1-1; weak D call: TRBD1 (5 bases). Trimming left V 4 bases short and J 7 bases short, with 19 bases between. This CDR3 region has 15 residues. The germline gives CDR1 LGHNA, CDR2 YSLEER. The CDR3 coding sequence is TGCGCCAGCAGCCTAGATTTAGGCAGGGAGGGTGAAGCTTTCTTT. This gives the protein CASSLDLGREGEAFF.

The table lists this clonotype with a few counts. The CDR3: CASSQDTAGGAYEQYF. The CDR3 coding sequence is TGCGCCAGCAGCCAAGATACAGCGGGAGGCGCCTACGAGCAGTACTTC. J is TRBJ2-7 and V is TRBV4-1, with 9 nucleotides matching TRBD2. This CDR3 comprises 16 residues. J gave up 2 bases and V 0 bases, and 5 bases lay outside the gene matches. Germline CDR1 reads MGHRA; CDR2 reads YSYEKL.

This clonotype has a handful of counts. The chain uses TRBV19 and TRBJ2-2, with TRBD1 matching over 7 bases. The CDR3 covers 16 residues. Trimming took 4 bases from V and 3 from J; bases not matched to a gene: 8. Germline lookup yields CDR1 LNHDA and CDR2 SQIVND (reference sequence). The CDR3 reads CASSTPGQRDTGELFF. CDR3 nucleotide sequence: TGTGCCAGTAGTACACCGGGACAGAGGGACACCGGGGAGCTGTTTTTT.

This clonotype was detected a few times. The chain couples TRBV6-6 to TRBJ2-3; D is unclear. The V gene lost 8 bases and the J gene lost 6 bases, with 12 bases spanning the gap. Germline V gene data show CDR1 as MNHNY and CDR2 as SVGAGI (reference sequence). CDR3 length equals 12 residues. This CDR3 is CASGLFMDTQYF. CDR3 nucleotide sequence: TGTGCCAGCGGTCTGTTTATGGATACGCAGTATTTT.

Turning to this clonotype: One base away lies a much larger clone, so this may be a sequencing read error. The chain has TRBV7-6 and TRBJ1-3, with unresolved D. This CDR3 is built from 16 residues. Trimming removed 8 bases at V and 2 bases at J, with 19 bases between. Germline assignment: CDR1 SGHVS and CDR2 FNYEAQ. The CDR3 DNA reads as TGTGCCAGCGGCCAAGGACCGAACCCACCTGGAAACACCATATATTTT. It codes for CASGQGPNPPGNTIYF.

The chain carries TRBV7-9 and TRBJ2-3, with D unclear. CDR1 SEHNR and CDR2 FQNEAQ come from the germline V gene (reference sequence). The CDR3 length is 17 residues. The germline V and J ends were trimmed by 4 bases and 3 bases, with 20 bases remaining between them. This CDR3 is CASSSTEAKSRTDTQYF. DNA of the CDR3: TGTGCCAGCAGCTCCACCGAAGCGAAGTCTCGTACAGATACGCAGTATTTT.

This clonotype has a handful of counts. This chain links TRBV7-9 with TRBJ2-1, with D perhaps matching TRBD1 (5 bases). The CDR3 runs to 12 residues. V gave up 5 bases and J gave up 10 bases, with 12 bases separating them. Germline lookup yields CDR1 SEHNR and CDR2 FQNEAQ (reference sequence). In DNA, the CDR3 is TGTGCCAGCAGCCCCGTTAGGGGAGAGCAGTTCTTC. It codes for CASSPVRGEQFF. Based on the CDR3 plus reference TRBV7-9 and TRBJ2-1, the full variable domain is DTGVSQNPRHKITKRGQNVTFRCDPISEHNRLYWYRQTLGQGPEFLTYFQNEAQLEKSRLLSDRFSAERPKGSFSTLEIQRTEQGDSAMYLCASSPVRGEQFFGPGTRLTVL.

This clonotype was seen repeatedly, ten times or more. The chain employs TRBV12-3 or TRBV12-4 and TRBJ1-5; D is perhaps TRBD1 (6 bases). The CDR3 contains 15 residues. Deletions cut 6 bases from V and 1 base from J, with 13 bases between. The DNA for the CDR3 is TGTGCCAGCAGACCTGACAGGACGAGCAATCAGCCCCAGCATTTT. This translates into CASRPDRTSNQPQHF.

This clonotype turned up a few times. The chain uses TRBV12-3 or TRBV12-4 and TRBJ2-5; 8 nucleotides match TRBD1. The CDR3 is made up of 17 amino acids. The trim removed 0 bases at V and 7 bases at J, leaving 13 bases unmatched. CDR3 DNA sequence: TGTGCCAGCAGTTTAGCCCCGGGACAGGAGGACTCTAGGACCCAGTACTTC. This codes for CASSLAPGQEDSRTQYF.

This chain's CDR3 is CASSLAGTFEGYTEAFF. The CDR3 nucleotides are TGTGCCAGCAGCTTAGCCGGGACATTCGAGGGGTACACTGAAGCTTTCTTT. The chain joins TRBV7-6 to TRBJ1-1; possibly TRBD1 for D (6 bases). The CDR3 spans 17 residues. V was clipped by 0 bases and J by 3 bases, with 17 bases between them. Germline CDR1 SGHVS, CDR2 FNYEAQ.

This clonotype appeared once. This may be a read error: a much more frequent sequence differs by one nucleotide. This chain connects TRBV5-4 to TRBJ2-2; tentatively, D is TRBD2 (7 bases). V was cut by 1 base and J by 4 bases, with 14 bases left in between. Germline CDR1 and CDR2: SGHNT and YYREEE (reference sequence). The CDR3 sequence is 16 residues long. The CDR3 loop is CASSLSWEGGTGELFF. In DNA, the CDR3 is TGTGCCAGCAGCTTGTCGTGGGAGGGGGGCACCGGGGAGCTGTTTTTT. Full variable domain (missing parts from reference TRBV5-4 and TRBJ2-2): ETGVTQSPTHLIKTRGQQVTLRCSSQSGHNTVSWYQQALGQGPQFIFQYYREEENGRGNFPPRFSGLQFPNYSSELNVNALELDDSALYLCASSLSWEGGTGELFFGEGSRLTVL.

Many counts were recorded for this clonotype. The rearrangement links TRBV29-1 to TRBJ2-6, with 10 bases identical to TRBD1. Germline CDR1 and CDR2: SQVTM and ANQGSEA. The CDR3 consists of 17 residues. The trim removed 7 bases at V and 0 bases at J, leaving 9 bases unmatched. CDR3 bases: TGCAGCGCCGACGACAGGGGGCAGAGCTCTGGGGCCAACGTCCTGACTTTC. It specifies CSADDRGQSSGANVLTF. Looking up the rest from reference TRBV29-1 and TRBJ2-6 gives the full variable domain: SAVISQKPSRDICQRGTSLTIQCQVDSQVTMMFWYRQQPGQSLTLIATANQGSEATYESGFVIDKFPISRPNLTFSTLTVSNMSPEDSSIYLCSADDRGQSSGANVLTFGAGSRLTVL.

This clonotype was seen many times. The chain links TRBV7-2 to TRBJ2-1, with 8 bases fitting TRBD1. From germline, CDR1 is SGHTA and CDR2 FQGNSA. The CDR3 contains 14 residues. The V gene end was trimmed by 5 bases and the J gene end by 10 bases; junction bases not matched to a gene: 10. The CDR3 here is CASSPQTGVGEQFF. DNA of the CDR3: TGTGCCAGCAGCCCACAGACAGGGGTGGGCGAGCAGTTCTTC.

Points on this clonotype: Being one base from a much bigger clone, this may be a read error. The chain recombines TRBV24-1 with TRBJ2-2; no firm D call. CDR3 size: 14 residues. Trimming stripped 1 base from V and 6 bases from J, with 8 bases between. CDR1 is KGHDR, CDR2 SFDVKD, per germline. The CDR3 loop reads CATSDFAASGELFF. CDR3 coding DNA: TGTGCCACCAGTGATTTTGCAGCATCCGGGGAGCTGTTTTTT.